This TCR beta chain originates from a study of blood T cell repertoires in COVID-19. Turning to the study itself: Some COVID-19 samples were acute and others convalescent; all came from the United States, Italy and Spain. T cells, B-cell-depleted T cells, or PBMCs supplied cDNA or gDNA.

Original processing notes: Amplified reference gene primers provided the basis for estimating nucleated cell counts. Measured with immunoSEQ multiplex PCR; TCRdb has only the in-frame clones, and not every one. V and J calls plus clone size are reproduced from that table; the DNA served to infer D and trimming. The table includes 150,000 to 160,000 clones, 91% detected once. V was trimmed by 2 bases and J by 9 bases, leaving 22 bases between them. The CDR3 extends over 16 amino acids. Germline loops: CDR1 SGHTA, CDR2 FQGNSA. Input material: peripheral blood. The sequence was obtained from a man aged 50 to 59 with acute or convalescent COVID-19. The chain has TRBV7-2 and TRBJ2-5; a weak D match, TRBD1 (7 bases). CDR3 amino acids: CASSLSRGTAGGAQYF. CDR3 DNA sequence: TGTGCCAGCAGCTTATCCCGGGGGACAGCCGGCGGGGCCCAGTACTTC.